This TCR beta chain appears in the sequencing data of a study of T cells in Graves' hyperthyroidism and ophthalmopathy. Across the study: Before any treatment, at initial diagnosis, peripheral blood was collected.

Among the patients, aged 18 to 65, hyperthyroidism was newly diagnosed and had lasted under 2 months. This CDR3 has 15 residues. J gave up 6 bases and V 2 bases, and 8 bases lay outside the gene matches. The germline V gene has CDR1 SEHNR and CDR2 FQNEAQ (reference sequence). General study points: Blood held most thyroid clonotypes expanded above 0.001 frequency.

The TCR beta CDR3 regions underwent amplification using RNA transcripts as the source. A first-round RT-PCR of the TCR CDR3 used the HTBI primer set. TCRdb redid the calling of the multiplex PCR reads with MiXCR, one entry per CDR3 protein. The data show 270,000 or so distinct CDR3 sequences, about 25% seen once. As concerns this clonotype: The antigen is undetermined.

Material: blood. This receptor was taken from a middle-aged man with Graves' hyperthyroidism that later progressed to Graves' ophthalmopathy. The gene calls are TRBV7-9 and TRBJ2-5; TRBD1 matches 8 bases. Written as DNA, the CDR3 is TGTGCCAGCAGCTTATCCCGACAGGGGTGGCAGACCCAGTACTTC. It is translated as CASSLSRQGWQTQYF.